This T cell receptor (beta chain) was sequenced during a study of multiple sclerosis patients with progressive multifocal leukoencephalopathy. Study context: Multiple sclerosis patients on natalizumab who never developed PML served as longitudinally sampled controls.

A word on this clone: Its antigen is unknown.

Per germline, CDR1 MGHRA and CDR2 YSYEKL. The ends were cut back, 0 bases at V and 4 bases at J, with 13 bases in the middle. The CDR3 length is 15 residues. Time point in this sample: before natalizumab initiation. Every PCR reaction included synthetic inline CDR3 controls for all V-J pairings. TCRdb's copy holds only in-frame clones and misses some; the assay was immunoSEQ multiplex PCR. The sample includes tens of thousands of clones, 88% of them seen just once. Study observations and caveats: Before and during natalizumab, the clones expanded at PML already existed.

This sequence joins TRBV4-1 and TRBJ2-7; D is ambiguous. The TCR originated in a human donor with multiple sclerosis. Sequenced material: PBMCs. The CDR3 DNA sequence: TGCGCCAGCAGCCAAGACAACACCCCAGTTTACGAGCAGTACTTC. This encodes CASSQDNTPVYEQYF.